This entry lists 26 T cell receptor beta chains sequenced from one sample in a study of T cell responses to AZD1222 COVID-19 vaccine. Sequencing used immunoSEQ multiplex PCR; TCRdb keeps in-frame clones, though not all of them. This sample has fewer than 200,000 clones, with approximately 90% found just once. Here the sequenced sample was peripheral blood, taken 28 days after the second AZD1222 dose. The source of these receptors is an adult who received the AZD1222 COVID-19 vaccine.

The chain joins TRBV10-3 to TRBJ2-3; D remains unclear. V was pared by 10 bases and J by 0 bases, with 11 bases between. The CDR3 covers 13 residues. In germline, CDR1 is ENHRY, CDR2 SYGVKD. The CDR3 bases are TGTGCCACCCGAGACTCTAGCACAGATACGCAGTATTTT. It is translated as CATRDSSTDTQYF.

The rearrangement links TRBV9 to TRBJ2-1; D not certain. This CDR3 has 12 residues. V was trimmed by 0 bases and J by 7 bases, leaving 5 bases between them. From germline, CDR1 is SGDLS and CDR2 YYNGEE. CDR3 amino acids: CASSVDGNEQFF. The CDR3 DNA sequence: TGTGCCAGCAGCGTAGATGGAAATGAGCAGTTCTTC.

This clone was observed a handful of times. V and J are TRBV6-4 and TRBJ1-6, with D possibly TRBD1 on 5 matching bases. Trimming cost V 2 bases and J 10 bases, with 6 bases left between them. This CDR3 has 12 residues. Germline CDR1 and CDR2: MRHNA and SNTAGT. The CDR3 loop reads CASSDRGSPLHF. CDR3 DNA: TGTGCCAGCAGTGACAGGGGATCACCCCTCCACTTT.

This sequence joins TRBV18 and TRBJ1-3; TRBD1 matches at 7 bases. Germline V gives CDR1 KGHSH, CDR2 LQKENI. With 6 bases clipped from V and 0 bases from J, the junction kept 11 bases outside the gene matches. The CDR3 contains 17 residues. CDR3 nucleotides: TGTGCCAGCTCCCAGGGGACAGCTACCAACTCTGGAAACACCATATATTTT. It specifies CASSQGTATNSGNTIYF.

V usage is TRBV6-5 and J usage is TRBJ2-6; 7 bases fit TRBD1. Per the germline V gene, CDR1 is MNHEY and CDR2 is SVGAGI. The CDR3 loop spans 15 amino acids. Trimming at V came to 8 bases and at J to 1 base, leaving 5 bases not matched to a gene. CDR3 residues: CASRQGVSGANVLTF. Here the CDR3 DNA reads TGTGCCAGCCGGCAGGGGGTTTCTGGGGCCAACGTCCTGACTTTC.

The rearrangement uses TRBV19 and TRBJ1-1; TRBD1 is a possible D gene (5 bases). The CDR3 has 16 amino acids. Per the germline V gene, CDR1 is LNHDA and CDR2 is SQIVND (reference sequence). V was pared by 7 bases and J by 4 bases, with 22 bases between. CDR3: CASNDGTRVSSTEAFF. CDR3 nucleotide sequence: TGTGCCAGTAACGATGGGACCAGGGTGTCAAGCACTGAAGCTTTCTTT.

The chain couples TRBV7-9 to TRBJ1-1; D remains unclear. V dropped 2 bases and J dropped 5 bases, with 9 bases sitting between them. Germline CDR1 SEHNR, CDR2 FQNEAQ (reference sequence). This CDR3 comprises 13 residues. CDR3 protein: CASSLKGGTEAFF. In DNA form, the CDR3 reads TGTGCCAGCAGCTTAAAAGGTGGGACTGAAGCTTTCTTT.

The genes are TRBV6-2 or TRBV6-3 and TRBJ1-6; the D gene is possibly TRBD1 (6 bases). Trimming took 5 bases from V and 7 from J, leaving 18 bases between them. The CDR3 spans 16 residues. Looked up from germline, CDR1 is MNHEY and CDR2 is SVGEGT. The CDR3 nucleotides are TGTGCCAGCAGTGACCTTCAACCGGGGGCCAATTCACCCCTCCACTTT. Translation gives CASSDLQPGANSPLHF.

V and J are TRBV9 and TRBJ1-1; a weak D match, TRBD1 (5 bases). Trimming removed 0 bases at V and 2 bases at J, with 8 bases between. The germline V gene has CDR1 SGDLS and CDR2 YYNGEE. The CDR3 sequence is 14 residues long. The CDR3: CASSVVGDNTEAFF. CDR3 coding DNA: TGTGCCAGCAGCGTAGTGGGGGACAACACTGAAGCTTTCTTT.

The V call is TRBV5-6, the J call TRBJ2-1, with TRBD1 as a possible D gene (6 bases). V lost 0 bases and J lost 3, with 10 bases in between. Germline V gives CDR1 SGHDT, CDR2 YYEEEE. The CDR3 loop spans 15 amino acids. The CDR3 DNA is TGTGCCAGCAGCTTGGTGCAGGGGCTCTACAATGAGCAGTTCTTC. Protein product: CASSLVQGLYNEQFF.

The chain joins TRBV10-3 to TRBJ2-3, with D unresolved. Germline values: CDR1 ENHRY, CDR2 SYGVKD. This CDR3 is built from 11 residues. Trimming stripped 8 bases from V and 2 bases from J, with 5 bases between. The CDR3 DNA reads as TGTGCCATCTTTGACACAGATACGCAGTATTTT. Translated: CAIFDTDTQYF.

This clone occurred a few times. The rearrangement uses TRBV6-4 and TRBJ1-6, with D uncertain. The CDR3 is 14 residues long. Germline lookup yields CDR1 MRHNA and CDR2 SNTAGT. The V end was cut by 8 bases, the J end by 2 bases, with 10 bases between. The CDR3 loop reads CASARGTYNSPLHF. As DNA, the CDR3 is TGTGCCAGCGCTCGTGGGACCTATAATTCACCCCTCCACTTT.

This chain joins TRBV29-1 and TRBJ1-5, with TRBD1 matching 9 bases. The CDR3 has 13 amino acids. Unmatched junction bases numbered 5, after V lost 6 bases and J lost 5 bases. Looked up from germline, CDR1 is SQVTM and CDR2 is ANQGSEA. CDR3 loop: CSVTRQGDQPQHF. The CDR3 nucleotides are TGCAGCGTAACTAGACAGGGGGATCAGCCCCAGCATTTT.

The V call is TRBV30, the J call TRBJ1-5, with D possibly TRBD1 on 5 matching bases. The CDR3 sequence is 14 residues long. Germline CDR1 reads GTSNPN; CDR2 reads SVGIG (reference sequence). Trimming left V 2 bases short and J 5 bases short, with 13 bases between. The DNA of the CDR3 is TGTGCCTGGAGTTCCAGGGTCGGGCATCAGCCCCAGCATTTT. It codes for CAWSSRVGHQPQHF.

The V and J genes are TRBV28 and TRBJ1-1, with D unclear. V was clipped by 0 bases and J by 5 bases, with 10 bases between them. From germline, CDR1 is MDHEN and CDR2 SYDVKM. The CDR3 is 14 residues long. CDR3 residues: CASSLWAGRTEAFF. The CDR3 nucleotides are TGTGCCAGCAGTTTATGGGCGGGGAGGACTGAAGCTTTCTTT. Full variable domain (outside the CDR3, taken from reference TRBV28 and TRBJ1-1): DVKVTQSSRYLVKRTGEKVFLECVQDMDHENMFWYRQDPGLGLRLIYFSYDVKMKEKGDIPEGYSVSREKKERFSLILESASTNQTSMYLCASSLWAGRTEAFFGQGTRLTVV.

This chain uses TRBV10-2 with TRBJ2-2; unclear D gene. This CDR3 is built from 11 residues. Trimming shortened V by 6 bases and J by 4 bases, and 3 bases separated the two germline ends. Germline assignment: CDR1 WSHSY and CDR2 SAAADI. The CDR3: CASSVTGELFF. CDR3 coding DNA: TGCGCCAGCAGCGTCACCGGGGAGCTGTTTTTT.

The genes are TRBV18 and TRBJ1-1; D not certain. With 1 base removed from V and 1 base from J, the gap between germline ends came to 10 bases. CDR1 and CDR2 from the germline V gene are KGHSH and LQKENI. CDR3 size: 15 residues. The CDR3 DNA reads TGTGCCAGCTCACCACAGGCGGTCCAGAACACTGAAGCTTTCTTT. Its translation is CASSPQAVQNTEAFF.

This clone came up once. This CDR3 reads CASSPSAPYGYTF. Written as DNA, the CDR3 is TGTGCCAGCAGTCCCTCCGCCCCCTATGGCTACACCTTC. This chain connects TRBV28 to TRBJ1-2; no definite D call. The V and J ends lost 5 bases and 4 bases respectively, with 11 bases between them. Germline V gene data show CDR1 as MDHEN and CDR2 as SYDVKM. The CDR3 covers 13 residues.

CDR3 in DNA: TGCGCCAGCAGCCAAGCGGGCAGTTCCTACAATGAGCAGTTCTTC. Its translation is CASSQAGSSYNEQFF. The chain employs TRBV4-3 and TRBJ2-1; unclear D gene. Germline loops: CDR1 LGHNA, CDR2 YSLEER. There are 15 residues in the CDR3. Trimming took 1 base from V and 1 from J, leaving 8 bases between them.

V is TRBV11-2 and J is TRBJ2-1; D call uncertain. The CDR3 sequence is 12 residues long. The germline gives CDR1 SGHAT, CDR2 FQNNGV. V was pared by 5 bases and J by 9 bases, with 11 bases between. CDR3 nucleotides: TGTGCCAGCAGCCCAGATTTCGGTGAGCAGTTCTTC. This sequence encodes CASSPDFGEQFF.

V is TRBV18 and J is TRBJ2-7; no firm D call. This CDR3 region has 15 residues. V dropped 6 bases and J dropped 2 bases, with 17 bases sitting between them. From germline, CDR1 is KGHSH and CDR2 LQKENI. The CDR3 sequence: CASSRTTDGTYEQYF. DNA for the CDR3: TGTGCCAGCTCCCGAACGACGGACGGTACCTACGAGCAGTACTTC.

V usage is TRBV11-2 and J usage is TRBJ1-1, with D unresolved. Germline V gives CDR1 SGHAT, CDR2 FQNNGV. This CDR3 is built from 13 residues. Trimming stripped 2 bases from V and 4 bases from J, with 8 bases between. This CDR3 is CASSLLGGTEAFF. The CDR3 coding sequence is TGTGCCAGCAGCTTATTGGGCGGCACTGAAGCTTTCTTT.

This clone has only one observation. The V and J genes are TRBV6-2 or TRBV6-3 and TRBJ1-2; D unresolved. The CDR3 is made up of 11 amino acids. The V end was cut by 0 bases, the J end by 6 bases, with 2 bases between. Germline CDR1 and CDR2: MNHEY and SVGEGT. CDR3 residues: CASSYSHGYTF. The CDR3 DNA reads as TGTGCCAGCAGTTACTCGCATGGCTACACCTTC.

The rearrangement uses TRBV28 and TRBJ2-7, with D uncertain. CDR1 and CDR2 (germline): MDHEN, SYDVKM. V was trimmed by 5 bases and J by 0 bases, leaving 5 bases between them. The CDR3 runs to 12 residues. DNA for the CDR3: TGTGCCAGCAGTCCCTACTCCTACGAGCAGTACTTC. Translating it yields CASSPYSYEQYF.

The genes are TRBV7-9 and TRBJ2-5; 15 nucleotides align to TRBD2. After removal of 4 bases from V and 3 bases from J, the junction contained 3 bases not matched to a gene. The germline V gene has CDR1 SEHNR and CDR2 FQNEAQ (reference sequence). The CDR3 totals 16 residues. The DNA of the CDR3 is TGTGCCAGCAGCTGGGGACTAGCGGGAGGAAAAGAGACCCAGTACTTC. Protein sequence: CASSWGLAGGKETQYF.

This clone was found once. The V call is TRBV25-1, the J call TRBJ1-5, with D perhaps matching TRBD1 (5 bases). Germline CDR1 is MGHDK and CDR2 is SYGVNS. V lost 2 bases and J lost 8, with 13 bases in between. The CDR3 extends over 14 amino acids. CDR3 sequence reads: CASSEGHVGKPQHF. As DNA, the CDR3 is TGTGCCAGCAGTGAAGGACACGTTGGTAAGCCCCAGCATTTT.